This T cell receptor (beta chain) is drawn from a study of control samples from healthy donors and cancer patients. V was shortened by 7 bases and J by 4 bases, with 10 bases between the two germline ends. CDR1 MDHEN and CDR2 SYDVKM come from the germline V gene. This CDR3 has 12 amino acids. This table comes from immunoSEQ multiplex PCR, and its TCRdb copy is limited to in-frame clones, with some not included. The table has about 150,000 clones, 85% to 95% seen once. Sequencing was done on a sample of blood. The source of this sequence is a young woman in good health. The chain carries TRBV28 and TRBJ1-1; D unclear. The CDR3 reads CASTDGLTEAFF. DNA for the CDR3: TGTGCCAGCACGGACGGACTCACTGAAGCTTTCTTT.